The 14 T cell receptor beta chains below come from one sample, sequenced in a study of beta chain features in type 1 diabetes. Study-wide points: In every one of the four CD4+ subsets, TCRB CDR3s were moderately but significantly shorter in Type 1 diabetes patients.

No antigen has been assigned to these receptors. TCRB transcripts that were expressed got sequenced, as all of the isolated RNA had been reverse transcribed. Produced via immunoSEQ multiplex PCR; TCRdb's table is partial and in-frame only. The data contain roughly 230,000 clones, 11% of them seen just once; the ten biggest clones take up around 0.015%. The sequenced material came from naive CD4+ T cells from blood. These receptor sequences come from a man younger than 45 with type 1 diabetes.

The chain recombines TRBV7-9 with TRBJ1-1; 8 bases match TRBD1. This CDR3 region has 12 residues. V shed 8 bases and J 5 bases; nucleotides not matched to a gene: 4. Germline V gene data show CDR1 as SEHNR and CDR2 as FQNEAQ (reference sequence). CDR3 in DNA: TGTGCCAGCCGGACAGGGTTTACTGAAGCTTTCTTT. The encoded protein is CASRTGFTEAFF.

The chain employs TRBV7-2 and TRBJ2-7, with 8 bases lining up with TRBD2. The CDR3 runs to 16 residues. V trimming: 5 bases; J trimming: 0 bases; junction bases outside the gene matches: 9. The germline CDR1 and CDR2 sequences are SGHTA and FQGNSA. CDR3 bases: TGTGCCAGCAGCCCACGGGCGACTAGCGTCTCCTACGAGCAGTACTTC. Residues: CASSPRATSVSYEQYF.

The chain is built from TRBV29-1 and TRBJ1-1; D is ambiguous. The CDR3 runs 12 residues. The germline V gene has CDR1 SQVTM and CDR2 ANQGSEA. The ends were cut back, 4 bases at V and 3 bases at J, with 9 bases in the middle. The CDR3 DNA reads as TGCAGCGTTGGGGGAGACTACACTGAAGCTTTCTTT. The encoded protein is CSVGGDYTEAFF.

This clone has a handful of counts. V and J are TRBV11-2 and TRBJ2-7, with D possibly being TRBD2 (6 bases). V was pared by 2 bases and J by 3 bases, with 14 bases between. The V gene's germline CDR1 is SGHAT and CDR2 FQNNGV. CDR3 length: 15 amino acids. This CDR3 is CASSLNYVGSYEQYF. CDR3 bases: TGTGCCAGCAGCTTAAATTATGTCGGGAGCTACGAGCAGTACTTC.

CDR3 amino acids: CASSLGQNYEQYF. CDR3 sequence (DNA): TGCGCCAGCAGCTTGGGACAGAACTACGAGCAGTACTTC. V and J are TRBV5-1 and TRBJ2-7; the D gene is possibly TRBD1 (5 bases). With 0 bases removed from V and 3 bases from J, the gap between germline ends came to 7 bases. Germline V gene sequence: CDR1 SGHRS, CDR2 YFSETQ. The CDR3 runs to 13 residues.

In its sample, this clone was seen a few times. The rearrangement links TRBV18 to TRBJ2-1, with a weak D call TRBD2 (5 bases). V lost 2 bases, J lost 0 bases, and 8 bases lay in between. CDR1 and CDR2 (germline): KGHSH, LQKENI. CDR3 length: 15 residues. The CDR3 here is CASSPRESSYNEQFF. As DNA, the CDR3 is TGTGCCAGCTCACCAAGGGAGAGCTCCTACAATGAGCAGTTCTTC.

The rearrangement joins TRBV7-2 to TRBJ2-2, with a possible D match to TRBD1 (5 bases). The CDR3 spans 15 residues. V shed 1 base and J shed 7 bases, with 13 bases lying between them. Germline loops: CDR1 SGHTA, CDR2 FQGNSA. The CDR3 is CASSLDGRANGELFF. CDR3 sequence (DNA): TGTGCCAGCAGCTTAGACGGCAGGGCGAACGGGGAGCTGTTTTTT.

This clone has more than one count but fewer than ten. This chain joins TRBV9 and TRBJ2-1; possible D gene TRBD2, 7 bases. Germline V gene data show CDR1 as SGDLS and CDR2 as YYNGEE. The ends were cut back, 7 bases at V and 9 bases at J, with 20 bases in the middle. The CDR3 consists of 14 residues. The CDR3 reads CASSRGGPGGEQFF. Here the CDR3 DNA reads TGTGCCAGCTCTCGAGGGGGGCCGGGGGGTGAGCAGTTCTTC.

This clone was counted a few times. V gene TRBV7-2 combines with J gene TRBJ2-5; D is possibly TRBD2 (6 bases). The CDR3 sequence is 14 residues long. The V end lost 3 bases, the J end lost 5 bases, and 13 bases lay between the germline ends. The germline V gene encodes CDR1 SGHTA and CDR2 FQGNSA. The CDR3 here is CASSFNVAAETQYF. Here the CDR3 DNA reads TGTGCCAGCAGCTTCAATGTAGCGGCTGAGACCCAGTACTTC.

This clone was seen more than once but under ten times. This chain uses TRBV30 with TRBJ1-2; D gene unclear. Germline V gene sequence: CDR1 GTSNPN, CDR2 SVGIG (reference sequence). V dropped 1 base and J dropped 8 bases, with 11 bases sitting between them. The CDR3 extends over 12 amino acids. This CDR3 is CAWSAWGGGYTF. CDR3 nucleotides: TGTGCCTGGAGTGCCTGGGGAGGCGGCTACACCTTC.

The chain employs TRBV4-1 and TRBJ2-1, with a possible D match to TRBD2 (5 bases). The CDR3 is made up of 15 amino acids. The germline V gene encodes CDR1 MGHRA and CDR2 YSYEKL. Between the trimmed V and J ends, which lost 4 bases and 8 bases, there was a span of 18 bases. The CDR3 region is CASSRGGPGGDEQFF. CDR3 sequence (DNA): TGCGCCAGCAGCCGAGGCGGGCCCGGTGGGGATGAGCAGTTCTTC.

Only a few counts were recorded for this clone. The V and J genes are TRBV5-1 and TRBJ1-1, with TRBD1 identical over 7 bases. V shed 2 bases and J 5 bases; nucleotides not matched to a gene: 18. CDR1 and CDR2 from the germline V gene are SGHRS and YFSETQ. The CDR3 covers 18 residues. CDR3 sequence: CASSFRISLGQERTEAFF. The CDR3 nucleotides read TGCGCCAGCAGCTTTCGTATAAGCCTTGGACAGGAAAGGACTGAAGCTTTCTTT.

This rearrangement joins TRBV29-1 to TRBJ1-5; tentative D call: TRBD1 (5 bases). The CDR3 length is 13 residues. Germline V CDR1 and CDR2: SQVTM, ANQGSEA. V shed 7 bases and J shed 3 bases, with 13 bases lying between them. CDR3 bases: TGCAGCGCCGCGGCGGGGGACAATCAGCCCCAGCATTTT. This encodes CSAAAGDNQPQHF.

The chain couples TRBV15 to TRBJ2-6; TRBD2 is a possible D gene (5 bases). CDR1 and CDR2 (germline): LNHNV, YYDKDF (reference sequence). The CDR3 spans 17 residues. V lost 2 bases, J lost 1 base, and 12 bases lay in between. DNA for the CDR3: TGTGCCACCAGCAGAACCACCGGGAATTCTGGGGCCAACGTCCTGACTTTC. Translation gives CATSRTTGNSGANVLTF.